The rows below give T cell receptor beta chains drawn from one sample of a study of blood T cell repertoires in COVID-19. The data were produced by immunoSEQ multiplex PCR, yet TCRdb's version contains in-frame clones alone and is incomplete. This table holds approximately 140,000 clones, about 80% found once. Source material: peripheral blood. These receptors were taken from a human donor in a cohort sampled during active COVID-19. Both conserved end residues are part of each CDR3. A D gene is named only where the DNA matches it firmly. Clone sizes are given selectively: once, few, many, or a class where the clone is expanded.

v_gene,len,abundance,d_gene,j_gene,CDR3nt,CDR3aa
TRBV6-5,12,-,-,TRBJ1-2,TGTGCCAGCACCCTAGGGGTGTATGGCTACACCTTC,CASTLGVYGYTF
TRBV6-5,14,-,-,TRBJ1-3,TGTGCCAGCATACGGGTGCTCTCTGGAAACACCATATATTTT,CASIRVLSGNTIYF
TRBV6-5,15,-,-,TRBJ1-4,TGTGCCAGCAGACCCCGGGGAGTCGCTAATGAAAAACTGTTTTTT,CASRPRGVANEKLFF
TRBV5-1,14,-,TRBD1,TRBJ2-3,TGCGCCAGCAGTAGGACAGGGGGCTCAGATACGCAGTATTTT,CASSRTGGSDTQYF
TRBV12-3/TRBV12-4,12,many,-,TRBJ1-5,TGTGCCAGCAACCCACAGAATCAGCCCCAGCATTTT,CASNPQNQPQHF
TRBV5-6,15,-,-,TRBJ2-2,TGTGCCAGCAGCCCCCGGGATTTTTCCGCCGGGGAGCTGTTTTTT,CASSPRDFSAGELFF
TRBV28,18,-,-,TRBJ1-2,TGTGCCAGCAGTTCTACAGGAGACTTCACAAGTGCTAACTATGGCTACACCTTC,CASSSTGDFTSANYGYTF
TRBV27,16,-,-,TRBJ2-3,TGTGCCAGCAGTTCCAACATTAGACAAGCCACAGATACGCAGTATTTT,CASSSNIRQATDTQYF
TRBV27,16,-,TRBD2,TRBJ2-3,TGTGCCAGCAGTATAAGCGGGAGACGGGTCGCAGATACGCAGTATTTT,CASSISGRRVADTQYF
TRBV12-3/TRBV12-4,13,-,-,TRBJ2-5,TGTGCCAGCACCTACAGGGTTGGAGAGACCCAGTACTTC,CASTYRVGETQYF
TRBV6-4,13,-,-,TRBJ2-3,TGTGCCAGCAGCGAGTTCGTGTCGGATACGCAGTATTTT,CASSEFVSDTQYF
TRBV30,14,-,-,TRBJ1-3,TGTGCCTGGAGTGTATCAGGGTCAGGAAACACCATATATTTT,CAWSVSGSGNTIYF
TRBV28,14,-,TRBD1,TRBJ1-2,TGTGCCAGCAGTTTAGGACAGGCAAACTATGGCTACACCTTC,CASSLGQANYGYTF
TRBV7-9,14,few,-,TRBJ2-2,TGTGCCAGCAGCGCGGACAGTTTCACCGGGGAGCTGTTTTTT,CASSADSFTGELFF
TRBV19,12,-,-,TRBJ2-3,TGTGCCAGTAGTGTGGGGCCAGATACGCAGTATTTT,CASSVGPDTQYF
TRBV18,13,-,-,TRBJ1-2,TGTGCCAGCTCACCAGGGCAGATCTATGGCTACACCTTC,CASSPGQIYGYTF
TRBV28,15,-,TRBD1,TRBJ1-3,TGTGCCAGCAGTTTAGCGGGGACAGGGGGAAACACCATATATTTT,CASSLAGTGGNTIYF
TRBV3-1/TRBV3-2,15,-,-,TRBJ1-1,TGTGCCAGCACCCCCTTAGGGGGTGCGAACACTGAAGCTTTCTTT,CASTPLGGANTEAFF
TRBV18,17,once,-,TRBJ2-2,TGTGCCAGCTCACCGGCCGAGGGCGGGACGAACACCGGGGAGCTGTTTTTT,CASSPAEGGTNTGELFF
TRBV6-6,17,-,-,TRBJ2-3,TGTGCCAGCAGTCCCCTCGGCGGGACCCTTAGCACAGATACGCAGTATTTT,CASSPLGGTLSTDTQYF
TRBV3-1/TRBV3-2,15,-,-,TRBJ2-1,TGTGCCAGCAGCCAAGATGGGAGCTCCTACAATGAGCAGTTCTTC,CASSQDGSSYNEQFF
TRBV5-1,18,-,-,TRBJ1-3,TGCGCCAGCAGCTTGGCCGGGCAGGGTTCCTTCTCTGGAAACACCATATATTTT,CASSLAGQGSFSGNTIYF
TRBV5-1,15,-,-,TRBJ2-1,TGCGCCAGCAACTTTGCAGGGTATCGTGACAATGAGCAGTTCTTC,CASNFAGYRDNEQFF
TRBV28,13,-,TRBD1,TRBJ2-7,TGTGCCAGCAGTACACAGGGGTTCTACGAGCAGTACTTC,CASSTQGFYEQYF
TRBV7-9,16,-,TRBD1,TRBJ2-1,TGTGCCAGCAGCTTAGATCGTTGGACAGGCGACAATGAGCAGTTCTTC,CASSLDRWTGDNEQFF
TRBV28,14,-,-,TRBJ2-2,TGTGCTACGTGGAGGGGAGTTAACACCGGGGAGCTGTTTTTT,CATWRGVNTGELFF
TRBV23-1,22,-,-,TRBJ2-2,TGCGCCAGCAGTCAATCAATGGTGAGTGGGCCAGGGGCGTTTCCGAACACCGGGGAGCTGTTTTTT,CASSQSMVSGPGAFPNTGELFF
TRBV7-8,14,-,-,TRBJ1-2,TGTGCCAGCAGACCGACGGGGGTGGACTATGGCTACACCTTC,CASRPTGVDYGYTF
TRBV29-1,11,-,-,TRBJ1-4,TGCAGCGGGGGGGACTTGGGAAAACTGTTTTTT,CSGGDLGKLFF
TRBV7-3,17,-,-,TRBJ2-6,TGTGCCAGCAGCCCCCGGGGGACAGTCTCTGGGGCCAACGTCCTGACTTTC,CASSPRGTVSGANVLTF
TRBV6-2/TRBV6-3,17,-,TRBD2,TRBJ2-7,TGTGCCAGCAGTTACATTACTTTAGCGGGAGTCTCCTACGAGCAGTACTTC,CASSYITLAGVSYEQYF
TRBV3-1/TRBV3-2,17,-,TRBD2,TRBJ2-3,TGTGCCAGCAGCCAATGGGGACGGGAGGGGAGCACAGATACGCAGTATTTT,CASSQWGREGSTDTQYF
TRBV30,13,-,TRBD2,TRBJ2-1,TGTGCCTGGAGTTACCGGGGGGTCGATGAGCAGTTCTTC,CAWSYRGVDEQFF
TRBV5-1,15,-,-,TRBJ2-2,TGCGCCAGCAGCACCGGGGACTTTTACACCGGGGAGCTGTTTTTT,CASSTGDFYTGELFF
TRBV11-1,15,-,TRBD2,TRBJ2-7,TGTGCCAGCAGCCTACAGCGGGGGTTCCCCTACGAGCAGTACTTC,CASSLQRGFPYEQYF
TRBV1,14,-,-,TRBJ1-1,TGCACCAGCAGCCAAGCCCCAGGGAACACTGAAGCTTTCTTT,CTSSQAPGNTEAFF
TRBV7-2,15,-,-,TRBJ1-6,TGTGCCAGCAGCTTATCAACACCTGATAATTCACCCCTCCACTTT,CASSLSTPDNSPLHF
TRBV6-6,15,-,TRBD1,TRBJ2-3,TGTGCCAGCAGCTCTTACGACAGGGACACAGATACGCAGTATTTT,CASSSYDRDTDTQYF
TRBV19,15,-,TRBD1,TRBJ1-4,TGTGCCAGTAGTATGGGACAGGGGCGACAGGAAAAACTGTTTTTT,CASSMGQGRQEKLFF
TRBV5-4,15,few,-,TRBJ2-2,TGTGCCAGCAGCTTGTACGGGGGAGACACCGGGGAGCTGTTTTTT,CASSLYGGDTGELFF
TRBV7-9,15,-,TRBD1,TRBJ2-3,TGTGCCAGCAGACAACCGGGACAGGGGACAGATACGCAGTATTTT,CASRQPGQGTDTQYF
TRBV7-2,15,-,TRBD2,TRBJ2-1,TGTGCCAGCAGCCAGCTAGCGGGAAATAGCAATGAGCAGTTCTTC,CASSQLAGNSNEQFF
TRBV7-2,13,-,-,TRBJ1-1,TGTGCCAGCAGCACACAGGGAGCCACTGAAGCTTTCTTT,CASSTQGATEAFF
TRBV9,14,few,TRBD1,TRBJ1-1,TGTGCCAGCAGCAAGGACAGGGCGAACACTGAAGCTTTCTTT,CASSKDRANTEAFF
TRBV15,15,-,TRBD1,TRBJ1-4,TGTGCCACCAGCAGGCGACAGGGCCGGAATGAAAAACTGTTTTTT,CATSRRQGRNEKLFF
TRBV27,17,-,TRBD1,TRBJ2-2,TGTGCCAGCACCCCCCTCGGGACAGGGGGCTTGACCGGGGAGCTGTTTTTT,CASTPLGTGGLTGELFF
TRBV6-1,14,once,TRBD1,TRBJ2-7,TGTGCCAGCAGTGAACCGAACAGGGGGTACGAGCAGTACTTC,CASSEPNRGYEQYF
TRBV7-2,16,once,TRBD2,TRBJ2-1,TGTGCCAGCAGCTTAGTGGGACTAGCGGGAGTCGATGAGCAGTTCTTC,CASSLVGLAGVDEQFF
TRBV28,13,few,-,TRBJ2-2,TGTGCCAGCAGTTTACTCGCGGGCGGGGAGCTGTTTTTT,CASSLLAGGELFF
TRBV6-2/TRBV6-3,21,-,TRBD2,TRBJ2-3,TGTGCCAGCAGTTACTCCCAGGCGGCGGGAGGGTTCCCCCGGGACACAGATACGCAGTATTTT,CASSYSQAAGGFPRDTDTQYF
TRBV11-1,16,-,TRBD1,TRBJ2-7,TGTGCCAGCAGCTTTTCCGGGACAGCTATGGCCTACGAGCAGTACTTC,CASSFSGTAMAYEQYF